This paragraph covers one T cell receptor (beta chain) sequence. The data are from a study of T-cell reconstitution after alpha-beta-depleted transplantation in children. Unique molecular identifiers featured in how the TCRbeta library was prepared. TCRdb ran MiXCR on the PCR reads and lists one entry per CDR3 protein. The data hold about 200,000 distinct CDR3 sequences, with about 8.7% observed a single time. V shed 0 bases and J shed 0 bases, with 3 bases lying between them. The germline V gene has CDR1 SGHRS and CDR2 YFSETQ. CDR3 length equals 14 residues. V is TRBV5-1 and J is TRBJ2-2; D unclear. This TCR was recovered from a male patient between 2 and 10 years old who had a stem cell transplant for acute myeloid leukemia, so the T cells may come from the graft donor. The sequencing used PBMCs, mostly from graft donor cells, collected 360 days after TCRalphabeta/CD19-depleted stem cell transplant. CDR3 residues: CASSLAANTGELFF. The CDR3 region has the DNA TGCGCCAGCAGCTTGGCTGCGAACACCGGGGAGCTGTTTTTT.